This T cell receptor (beta chain) originates from a study of T cell responses to AZD1222 COVID-19 vaccine. Regarding the study as a whole: Possibly, clonal diversity was underestimated; donors were largely white British and included more females. Reportedly, nearly half the spike-specific TCRs target unmutated variant regions.

Sequenced by immunoSEQ multiplex PCR; TCRdb stores in-frame clones only, minus some. The sample has approximately 180,000 clones; approximately 90% are singletons. Germline values: CDR1 LGHDT, CDR2 YNNKEL (reference sequence). The CDR3 contains 13 residues. To note about this clone: The antigen remains unidentified.

The chain combines TRBV3-1 (or the pseudogene TRBV3-2) with TRBJ1-5; perhaps TRBD1 as D (5 bases). This receptor was taken from an adult in good health. The specimen comprised peripheral blood, sampled on day 0 of AZD1222 vaccination. CDR3 protein: CAGGVGCNQPQHF. The CDR3 DNA reads as TGTGCGGGGGGGGTTGGATGCAATCAGCCCCAGCATTTT.